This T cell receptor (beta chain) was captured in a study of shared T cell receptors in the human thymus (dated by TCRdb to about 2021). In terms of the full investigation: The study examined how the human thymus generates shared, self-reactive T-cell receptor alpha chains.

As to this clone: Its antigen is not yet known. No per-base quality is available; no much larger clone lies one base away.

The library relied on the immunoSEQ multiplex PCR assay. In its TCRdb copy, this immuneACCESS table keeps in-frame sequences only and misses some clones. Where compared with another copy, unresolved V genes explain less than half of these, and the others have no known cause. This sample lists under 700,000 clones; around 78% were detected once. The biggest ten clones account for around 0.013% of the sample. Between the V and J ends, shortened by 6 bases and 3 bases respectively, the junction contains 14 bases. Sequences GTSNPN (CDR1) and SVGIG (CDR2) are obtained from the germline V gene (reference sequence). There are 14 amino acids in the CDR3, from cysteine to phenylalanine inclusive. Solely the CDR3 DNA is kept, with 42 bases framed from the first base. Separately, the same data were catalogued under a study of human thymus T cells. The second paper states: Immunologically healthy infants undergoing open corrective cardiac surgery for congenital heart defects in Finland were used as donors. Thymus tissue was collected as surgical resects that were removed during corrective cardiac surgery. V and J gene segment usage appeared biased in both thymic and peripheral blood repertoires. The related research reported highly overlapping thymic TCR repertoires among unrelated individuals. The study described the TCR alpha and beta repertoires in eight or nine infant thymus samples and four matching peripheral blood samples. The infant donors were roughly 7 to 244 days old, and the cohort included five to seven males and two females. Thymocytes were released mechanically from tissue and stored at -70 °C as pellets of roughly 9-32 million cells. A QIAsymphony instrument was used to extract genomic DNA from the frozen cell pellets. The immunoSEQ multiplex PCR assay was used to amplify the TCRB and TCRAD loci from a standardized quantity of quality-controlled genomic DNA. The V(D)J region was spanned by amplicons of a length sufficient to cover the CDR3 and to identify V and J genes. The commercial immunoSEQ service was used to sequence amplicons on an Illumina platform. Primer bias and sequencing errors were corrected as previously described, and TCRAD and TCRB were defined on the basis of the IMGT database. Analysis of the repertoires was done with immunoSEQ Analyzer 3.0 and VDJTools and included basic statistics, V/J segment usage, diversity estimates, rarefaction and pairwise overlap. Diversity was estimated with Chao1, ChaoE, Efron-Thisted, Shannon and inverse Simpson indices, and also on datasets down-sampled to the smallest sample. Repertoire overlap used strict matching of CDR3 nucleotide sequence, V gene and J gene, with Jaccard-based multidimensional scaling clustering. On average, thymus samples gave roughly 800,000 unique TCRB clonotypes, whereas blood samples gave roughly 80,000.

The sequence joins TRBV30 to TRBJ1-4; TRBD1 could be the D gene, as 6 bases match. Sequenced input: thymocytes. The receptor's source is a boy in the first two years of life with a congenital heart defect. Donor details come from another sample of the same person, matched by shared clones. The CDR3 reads CACVTGNANEKLFF. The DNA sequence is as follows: TGTGCCTGCGTAACAGGGAATGCTAATGAAAAACTGTTTTTT.